This T cell receptor (beta chain) derives from a study of a mutant IDH1 vaccine in newly diagnosed glioma (dated by TCRdb to 2020 to 2023). Some background on the complete study: Of the roughly 30 treated patients, around 62% were male and approximately 40% were female, and a mean age of approximately 40 years was recorded. Before enrollment, patients had received standard therapy of radiotherapy alone, temozolomide alone, or radiochemotherapy with temozolomide; most received the combination. Peripheral blood was drawn at six visits: V03 (baseline), V05, V07, V10, V12 and V13. Longitudinal TCRB deep sequencing was done for some 26 treated patients, wherever samples were available for exploratory analyses.

Of note for this clone: The specificity of this receptor is unknown. No much larger clone exists at a distance of one base, and base qualities are not known.

For CDR1 and CDR2, the germline V gene lists MNHNS and SASEGT. The CDR3 has 17 amino acids, counting the end cysteine and phenylalanine. The sequence is cut down to CDR3 DNA, 51 bases in frame from base 1. The library came from the immunoSEQ multiplex PCR assay. Rearranged TCR beta chain sequences were amplified using the hsTCRB Kit according to the manufacturer's protocol. An Illumina MiSeq was used to sequence the TCRB libraries. Processing in the source paper ran as follows. Demultiplexing, trimming and gene mapping were performed with the kit vendor's proprietary platform. TCRdb took over this immuneACCESS table, retaining in-frame rearrangements with V and J assigned. Such tables are incomplete; in checked studies, under half of the missing clones stem from an unresolved V gene, and the remainder is unexplained. The V and J calls and clone size come from that table; D and trimming were worked out from the DNA. A total of about 92,000 clones appear in this sample, roughly 85% of them only once. 7% to 9% of the sample is held by the ten biggest clonotypes.

What the time point label conveys for this sample: baseline, week 1 (first vaccination visit). Interpreted using the paper, the treatment or condition label stands for: pre-vaccination baseline after standard-of-care therapy. All donors had newly diagnosed IDH1-mutant astrocytomas of WHO grade 3 or 4 that showed loss of nuclear ATRX. The samples were drawn from NOA16, a multicentre, single-arm, open-label phase I trial in Germany that tested a mutant IDH1 peptide vaccine in humans for the first time. Blood drawn at visit V03 was used as the baseline sample for immunogenicity testing. Genomic DNA for TCRB sequencing was extracted from EDTA blood using the DNeasy Blood and Tissue Kit. Broad study findings and their caveats: No apparent relationship was observed between pseudoprogression and alterations in the top peripheral T cell clonotypes detected by TCRB sequencing. The authors noted that analyses of patient blood samples could not be reproduced because of sample limitations. Across multiple MHC alleles, vaccine-induced immune responses were seen in around 93% of patients. Availability determined which PBMC samples were chosen for TCRB deep sequencing.

Sample: PBMCs, taken from a glioma patient treated with radiotherapy, temozolomide or both. The receptor was isolated from a woman in her 50s with glioma. The rearrangement combines TRBV6-1 with TRBJ2-5, with TRBD2 matching 7 junction bases. The J call is doubtful: the DNA matches TRBJ2-7 better. The CDR3 reads CASSEAVGGGGAYEQYF. Read as DNA, the sequence is TGTGCCAGCAGTGAAGCCGTCGGTGGCGGGGGAGCCTACGAGCAGTACTTC.